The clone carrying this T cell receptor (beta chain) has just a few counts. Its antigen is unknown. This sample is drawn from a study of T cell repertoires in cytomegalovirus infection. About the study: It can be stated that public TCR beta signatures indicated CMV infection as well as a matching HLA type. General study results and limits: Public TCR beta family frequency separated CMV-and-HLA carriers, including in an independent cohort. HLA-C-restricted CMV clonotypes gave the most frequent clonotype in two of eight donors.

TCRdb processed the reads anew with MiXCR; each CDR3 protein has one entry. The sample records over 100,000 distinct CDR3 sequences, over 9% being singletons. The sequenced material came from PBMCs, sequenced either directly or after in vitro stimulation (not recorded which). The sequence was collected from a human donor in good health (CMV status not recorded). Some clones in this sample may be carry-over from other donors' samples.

CDR3 loop: CASSPDTYEQYV. The CDR3 bases are TGTGCCAGCAGTCCGGACACCTACGAGCAGTACGTC. The chain couples TRBV28 to TRBJ2-7; maybe TRBD1 (5 bases). V lost 5 bases, J lost 2 bases, and 7 bases lay in between. The CDR3 contains 12 residues. Germline V gives CDR1 MDHEN, CDR2 SYDVKM.